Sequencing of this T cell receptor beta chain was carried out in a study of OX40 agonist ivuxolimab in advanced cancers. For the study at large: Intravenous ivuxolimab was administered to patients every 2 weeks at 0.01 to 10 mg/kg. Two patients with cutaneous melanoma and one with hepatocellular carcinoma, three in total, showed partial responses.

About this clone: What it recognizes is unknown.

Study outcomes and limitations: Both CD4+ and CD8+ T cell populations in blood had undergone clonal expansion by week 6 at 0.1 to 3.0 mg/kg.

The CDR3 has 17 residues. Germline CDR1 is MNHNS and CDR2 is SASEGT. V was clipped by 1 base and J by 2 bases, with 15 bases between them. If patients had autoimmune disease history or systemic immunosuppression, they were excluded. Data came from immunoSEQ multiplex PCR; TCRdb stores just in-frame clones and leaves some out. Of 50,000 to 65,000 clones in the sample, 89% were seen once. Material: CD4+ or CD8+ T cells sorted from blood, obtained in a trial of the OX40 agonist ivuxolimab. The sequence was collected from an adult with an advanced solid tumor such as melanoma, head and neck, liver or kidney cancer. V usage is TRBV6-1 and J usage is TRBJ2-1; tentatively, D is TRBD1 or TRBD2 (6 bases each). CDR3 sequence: CASSEVEGGSPYNEQFF. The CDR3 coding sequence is TGTGCCAGCAGTGAAGTCGAGGGGGGATCCCCCTACAATGAGCAGTTCTTC.